This TCR beta chain was sequenced for a study of blood T cell repertoires in COVID-19. Study in general: There were acute and convalescent COVID-19 samples, and they came from the United States, Italy and Spain. The analysed material was cDNA or gDNA that came from T cells, B-cell-depleted T cells, or PBMCs.

Between the trimmed V and J ends, which lost 8 bases and 0 bases, there was a span of 16 bases. This CDR3 has 15 amino acids. Germline loops: CDR1 MNHEY, CDR2 SMNVEV (reference sequence). Recruits, aged roughly 18 to 100 years, lived in around 24 US areas. Measured with immunoSEQ multiplex PCR; TCRdb has only the in-frame clones, and not every one. This table has approximately 180,000 clones, about 88% appearing once. This clone was recorded a few times. The sample comprised PBMCs or T cells enriched from blood (not recorded which). The genes are TRBV27 and TRBJ1-1; the D is unclear. This TCR was recovered from a human donor with acute COVID-19. The donor label of this sample is uncertain. This chain's CDR3 is CASGVVGLLNTEAFF. The DNA for the CDR3 is TGTGCCAGCGGCGTCGTCGGACTGTTGAACACTGAAGCTTTCTTT.